What follows are 15 T cell receptor beta chains derived from one specimen sequenced in a study of low-dose radiotherapy and immunotherapy resistance in tumors. Primers used for first-strand cDNA, a TRAV- and TRBV-specific set, covered both alpha and beta chains. Both a constant-region primer and a V-primer adapter served to amplify TCRs across roughly 22 PCR cycles. A single record per CDR3 protein comes from TCRdb applying MiXCR to the reads. The table has more than 70,000 distinct CDR3 sequences, about a third seen once. Time point meaning: before trial treatment. Sample: PBMCs, taken before treatment. The receptors here all came from a female donor with ovarian cancer.

CDR3 DNA sequence: TGCGCCAGCAAGACTAGCGGGAGCACAGATACGCAGTATTTT. Residues: CASKTSGSTDTQYF. The rearrangement joins TRBV10-2 to TRBJ2-3; 10 bases agree with TRBD2. Germline V gives CDR1 WSHSY, CDR2 SAAADI. V trimming: 7 bases; J trimming: 0 bases; junction bases outside the gene matches: 1. The CDR3 sequence is 14 residues long.

CDR3 protein: CASSVDQRGAFWNTQYF. The CDR3, as DNA: TGTGCCAGCAGCGTAGACCAGCGGGGGGCCTTTTGGAATACGCAGTATTTT. The rearrangement links TRBV9 to TRBJ2-3; 9 bases are shared with TRBD2. Germline V CDR1 and CDR2: SGDLS, YYNGEE. V trimming: 0 bases; J trimming: 7 bases; junction bases outside the gene matches: 12. There are 17 residues in the CDR3. The entire variable domain, with the rest obtained from reference TRBV9 and TRBJ2-3, is as follows: DSGVTQTPKHLITATGQRVTLRCSPRSGDLSVYWYQQSLDQGLQFLIQYYNGEERAKGNILERFSAQQFPDLHSELNLSSLELGDSALYFCASSVDQRGAFWNTQYFGPGTRLTVL.

This clonotype was found many times. The V and J genes are TRBV4-3 and TRBJ2-2; no reliable D call. CDR1 LGHNA and CDR2 YSLEER come from the germline V gene. The CDR3 sequence is 15 residues long. The germline V and J ends were trimmed by 0 bases and 3 bases, with 8 bases remaining between them. DNA for the CDR3: TGCGCCAGCAGCCAAGACTCTAGGTACACCGGGGAGCTGTTTTTT. Residues: CASSQDSRYTGELFF.

Note on this clonotype: This likely reflects a read error, since a far larger clone is one base away. This chain connects TRBV4-2 to TRBJ2-1, with a tentative D call TRBD2 (6 bases). The CDR3 consists of 15 residues. Germline assignment: CDR1 LGHNA and CDR2 YNFKEQ. The V gene lost 4 bases and the J gene lost 4 bases, with 14 bases spanning the gap. Here the CDR3 reads CASSPRTTLYNEQFF. The CDR3 nucleotides read TGTGCCAGCAGCCCCAGGACTACCCTATACAATGAGCAGTTCTTC.

This clonotype was counted at least ten times. The rearrangement joins TRBV5-5 to TRBJ1-1, with D maybe TRBD1 (6 bases). This CDR3 has 14 residues. Deletions cut 0 bases from V and 7 bases from J, with 13 bases between. Germline V gives CDR1 SGHKS, CDR2 YYEKEE (reference sequence). The CDR3 nucleotides read TGTGCCAGCAGCTTGGCCGGGACACGTCGTGAAGCTTTCTTT. Its translation: CASSLAGTRREAFF.

The rearrangement links TRBV21-1 to TRBJ2-1; no DNA check was done on the table's D call, TRBD2. TRBV21-1 is annotated as a pseudogene. The CDR3 extends over 16 amino acids. CDR3: CASSKEGLAGVNEQFF. CDR3 bases: TGTGCCAGCAGCAAAGAGGGACTAGCGGGGGTAAATGAGCAGTTCTTC.

This clonotype was detected many times. The V gene is TRBV28, the J gene TRBJ2-5; 7 nucleotides agree with TRBD1. The CDR3 totals 16 residues. Germline lookup yields CDR1 MDHEN and CDR2 SYDVKM. With 6 bases clipped from V and 1 base from J, the junction kept 11 bases outside the gene matches. CDR3 residues: CASSLLFTGAQETQYF. CDR3 nucleotide sequence: TGTGCCAGCAGCCTGCTGTTCACAGGGGCCCAAGAGACCCAGTACTTC.

This clonotype was seen many times. The CDR3 coding sequence is TGCAGTGCTAGATTTAGCGGTACCTACAATGAGCAGTTCTTC. Protein: CSARFSGTYNEQFF. The chain is built from TRBV20-1 and TRBJ2-1; tentatively, D is TRBD2 (6 bases). The germline gives CDR1 DFQATT, CDR2 SNEGSKA (reference sequence). V was cut by 2 bases and J by 2 bases, with 10 bases left in between. The CDR3 is 14 amino acids.

This clonotype is termed medium-sized. The chain links TRBV6-2 or TRBV6-3 to TRBJ1-5; 8 bases fit TRBD1. The junction had 3 bases not matched to a gene; V was cut back by 7 bases and J by 1 base. Looked up from germline, CDR1 is MNHEY and CDR2 is SVGEGT. The CDR3 covers 14 residues. The CDR3 DNA reads as TGTGCCAGCACCGACAGGGGAAGCAATCAGCCCCAGCATTTT. It translates to CASTDRGSNQPQHF.

This clonotype was recorded at least ten times. This sequence joins TRBV19 and TRBJ2-5; D tentatively reads TRBD1 or TRBD2 (5 bases each). Germline V gives CDR1 LNHDA, CDR2 SQIVND (reference sequence). V was clipped by 5 bases and J by 1 base, with 14 bases between them. CDR3 size: 15 residues. The CDR3 is CASSGTGTSQETQYF. DNA for the CDR3: TGTGCCAGTAGTGGAACCGGGACCTCCCAAGAGACCCAGTACTTC.

The gene calls are TRBV5-1 and TRBJ1-1; no clear D gene. Per germline, CDR1 SGHRS and CDR2 YFSETQ. The CDR3 has 12 residues. Trimming removed 2 bases from V and 6 bases from J, with 8 bases in between. For the CDR3, the DNA is TGCGCCAGCAGCTTTCCCGCGGCTGAAGCTTTCTTT. Translated, it gives CASSFPAAEAFF. Combining the CDR3 with reference TRBV5-1 and TRBJ1-1 gives the whole variable domain KAGVTQTPRYLIKTRGQQVTLSCSPISGHRSVSWYQQTPGQGLQFLFEYFSETQRNKGNFPGRFSGRQFSNSRSEMNVSTLELGDSALYLCASSFPAAEAFFGQGTRLTVV.

With respect to this clonotype: A far larger clone differs by one base, so this is likely a read error. This chain connects TRBV6-2 or TRBV6-3 to TRBJ2-7; 9 bases map to TRBD2. The CDR3 totals 14 residues. V was clipped by 6 bases and J by 7 bases; unmatched bases: 10. From germline, CDR1 is MNHEY and CDR2 SVGEGT. CDR3 bases: TGTGCCAGCAGCTCTAGCGGGGCCGGAAATGAGCAGTACTTC. Its protein product is CASSSSGAGNEQYF.

This clonotype was counted once. This chain uses TRBV5-1 with TRBJ2-7, with D perhaps matching TRBD2 (6 bases). This CDR3 is built from 13 residues. The ends were cut back, 4 bases at V and 4 bases at J, with 12 bases in the middle. Germline CDR1 SGHRS, CDR2 YFSETQ. CDR3 region: CASSRTGEYEQYF. The CDR3 coding sequence is TGCGCCAGCAGCAGGACGGGGGAATACGAGCAGTACTTC.

Relative to its sample, this clonotype is medium-sized. The rearrangement uses TRBV6-2 or TRBV6-3 and TRBJ2-1; the match to TRBD2 covers 8 bases. V was pared by 4 bases and J by 1 base, with 12 bases of the junction left unmatched. CDR1 is MNHEY, CDR2 SVGEGT, per germline. CDR3 length equals 18 residues. The CDR3 DNA sequence: TGTGCCAGCAGTTTCCACACCGGGAGCGGGAGTTCCTACAATGAGCAGTTCTTC. It codes for CASSFHTGSGSSYNEQFF.

The chain is built from TRBV11-2 and TRBJ2-6; TRBD1 is a possible D gene (5 bases). V shed 4 bases and J shed 1 base, with 11 bases lying between them. Germline lookup yields CDR1 SGHAT and CDR2 FQNNGV. This CDR3 contains 16 residues. The CDR3 bases are TGTGCCAGCAGCTCCGAAGCAGGGTCTGGGGCCAACGTCCTGACTTTC. Amino acid sequence: CASSSEAGSGANVLTF.